This TCR beta chain originates from a study of blood T cell repertoires in COVID-19. Study-level information: The origin of the acute and convalescent COVID-19 samples was the United States, Italy and Spain. T cells, B-cell-depleted T cells, or PBMCs supplied cDNA or gDNA.

Original analysis: Amplified reference gene primers provided the basis for estimating nucleated cell counts. Assay used: immunoSEQ multiplex PCR; TCRdb lists only in-frame clones, some missing. The V and J calls and clone size are taken from that table; D and trimming were inferred from the DNA. The profile shows 120,000 to 150,000 clones, around 85% of them singletons. This CDR3 spans 15 amino acids. From germline, CDR1 is SGHKS and CDR2 YYEKEE (reference sequence). J lost 7 bases, V lost 5 bases, and 11 bases had no gene match. The sequenced sample consisted of peripheral blood. The TCR originated in a middle-aged woman with active or convalescent COVID-19. V and J are TRBV5-5 and TRBJ1-4; TRBD1 aligns across 7 bases. CDR3 region: CASSSQTGPGEKLFF. In DNA, the CDR3 is TGTGCCAGCAGTTCGCAGACAGGGCCGGGTGAAAAACTGTTTTTT.